This record looks at one TCR beta chain sequence and its context. The antigen remains undetermined. TCRdb's table, derived via immunoSEQ multiplex PCR, lists solely in-frame clones and lacks some. The sample has approximately 29,000 clones, around 85% seen once. This sample was included in a study of PD-1 blockade in classical Hodgkin lymphoma. Across the whole study: Every 2 weeks, patients got 3 mg/kg intravenous nivolumab.

Documented time point: cycle 4 day 1 (C4D1), after six to seven weeks of nivolumab. Each patient experienced a relapse that followed autologous stem cell transplantation, and brentuximab vedotin exposure varied. Using magnetic negative selection, the CD4+ T cells were separated out of thawed PBMCs. This CDR3 is 15 amino acids long. Germline V lookup: CDR1 MGHDK, CDR2 SYGVNS. V shed 4 bases, J shed 4 bases, and the junction held 5 bases outside the gene matches. General study results and limits: Nivolumab initiated under 1 year post-ASCT led to patient exclusion. Baseline TCR diversity was reportedly lower in newly diagnosed patients than healthy donors.

The chain employs TRBV25-1 and TRBJ2-1, with 9 positions matching TRBD1. The sequence derives from a human donor with classical Hodgkin lymphoma. The sequenced sample was CD4+ T cells from blood, obtained before the fourth cycle of nivolumab. The CDR3 spells CASSGWTGAYNEQFF. The CDR3 DNA reads TGTGCCAGCAGTGGGTGGACAGGGGCGTACAATGAGCAGTTCTTC.